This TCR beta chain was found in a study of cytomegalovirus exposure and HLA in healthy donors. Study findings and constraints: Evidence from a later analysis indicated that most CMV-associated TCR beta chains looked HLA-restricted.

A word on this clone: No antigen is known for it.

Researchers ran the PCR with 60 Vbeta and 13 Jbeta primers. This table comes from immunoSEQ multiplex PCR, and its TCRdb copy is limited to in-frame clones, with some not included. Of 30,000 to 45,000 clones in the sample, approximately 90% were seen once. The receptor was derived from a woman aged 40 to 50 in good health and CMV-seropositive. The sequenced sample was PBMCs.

CDR3 DNA sequence: TGTGCCAGCAGCTCGTACTACGAGCAGTACTTC. It codes for CASSSYYEQYF. V and J are TRBV5-6 and TRBJ2-7; D gene ambiguous. V shed 3 bases and J shed 3 bases, with 4 bases lying between them. This CDR3 region has 11 residues. CDR1 and CDR2 from the germline V gene are SGHDT and YYEEEE.